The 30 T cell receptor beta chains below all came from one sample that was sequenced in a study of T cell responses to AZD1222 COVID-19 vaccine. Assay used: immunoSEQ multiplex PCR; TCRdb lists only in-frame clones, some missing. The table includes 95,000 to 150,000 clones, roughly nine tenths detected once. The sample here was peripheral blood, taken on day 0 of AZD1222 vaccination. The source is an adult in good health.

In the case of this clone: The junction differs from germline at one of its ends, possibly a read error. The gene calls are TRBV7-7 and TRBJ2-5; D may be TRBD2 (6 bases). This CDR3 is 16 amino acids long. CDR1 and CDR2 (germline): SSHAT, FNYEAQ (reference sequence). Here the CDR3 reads CASSLLSGVSGETQYF. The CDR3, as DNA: TGTGCTAGCAGCCTTCTTTCGGGGGTCTCGGGGGAGACCCAGTACTTC.

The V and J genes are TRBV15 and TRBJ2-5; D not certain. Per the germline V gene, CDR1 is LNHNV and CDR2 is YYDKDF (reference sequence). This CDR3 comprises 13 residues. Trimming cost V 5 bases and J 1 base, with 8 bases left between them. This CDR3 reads CATSDGPQETQYF. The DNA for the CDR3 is TGTGCCACCAGCGACGGGCCCCAAGAGACCCAGTACTTC.

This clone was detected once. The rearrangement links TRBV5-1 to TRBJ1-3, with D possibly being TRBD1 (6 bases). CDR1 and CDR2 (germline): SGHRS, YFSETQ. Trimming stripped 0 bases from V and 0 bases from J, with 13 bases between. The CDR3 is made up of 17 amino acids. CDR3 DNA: TGCGCCAGCAGCTTGGGCGCAGGGGCCCTCTCTGGAAACACCATATATTTT. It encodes CASSLGAGALSGNTIYF.

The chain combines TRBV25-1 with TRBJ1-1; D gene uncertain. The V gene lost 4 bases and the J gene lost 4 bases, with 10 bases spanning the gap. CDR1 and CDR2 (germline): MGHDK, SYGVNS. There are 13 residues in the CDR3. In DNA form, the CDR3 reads TGTGCCAGCAGTGCTTTTGGGGTCACTGAAGCTTTCTTT. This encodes CASSAFGVTEAFF.

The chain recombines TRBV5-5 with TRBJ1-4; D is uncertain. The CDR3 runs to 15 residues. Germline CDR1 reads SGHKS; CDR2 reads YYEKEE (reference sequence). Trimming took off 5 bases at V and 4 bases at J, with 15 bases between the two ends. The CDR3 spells CASRPTYSNNEKLFF. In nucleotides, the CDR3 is TGTGCCAGCAGACCCACCTACAGTAATAATGAAAAACTGTTTTTT.

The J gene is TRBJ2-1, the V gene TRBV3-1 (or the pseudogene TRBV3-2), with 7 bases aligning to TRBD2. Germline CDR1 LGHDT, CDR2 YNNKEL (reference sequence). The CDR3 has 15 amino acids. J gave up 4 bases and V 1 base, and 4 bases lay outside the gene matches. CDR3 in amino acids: CASSQAGGRYNEQFF. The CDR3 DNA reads TGTGCCAGCAGCCAAGCGGGAGGCCGATACAATGAGCAGTTCTTC.

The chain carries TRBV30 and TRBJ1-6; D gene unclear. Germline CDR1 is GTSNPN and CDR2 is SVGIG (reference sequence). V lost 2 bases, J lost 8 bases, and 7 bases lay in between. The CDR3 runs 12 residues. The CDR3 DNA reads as TGTGCCTGGAGTACAGAGTATTCACCCCTCCACTTT. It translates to CAWSTEYSPLHF.

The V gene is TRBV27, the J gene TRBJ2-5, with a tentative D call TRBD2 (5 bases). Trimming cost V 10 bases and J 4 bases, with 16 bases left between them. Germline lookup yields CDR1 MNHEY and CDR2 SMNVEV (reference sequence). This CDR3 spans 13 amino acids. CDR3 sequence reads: CATQTPGGETQYF. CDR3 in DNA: TGTGCCACGCAAACCCCCGGAGGAGAGACCCAGTACTTC.

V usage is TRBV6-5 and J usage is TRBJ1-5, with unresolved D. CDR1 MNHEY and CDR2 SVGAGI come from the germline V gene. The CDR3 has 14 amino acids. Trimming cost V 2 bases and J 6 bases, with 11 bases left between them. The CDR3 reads CASSYGQLGQPQHF. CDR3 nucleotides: TGTGCCAGCAGTTACGGGCAGCTCGGTCAGCCCCAGCATTTT.

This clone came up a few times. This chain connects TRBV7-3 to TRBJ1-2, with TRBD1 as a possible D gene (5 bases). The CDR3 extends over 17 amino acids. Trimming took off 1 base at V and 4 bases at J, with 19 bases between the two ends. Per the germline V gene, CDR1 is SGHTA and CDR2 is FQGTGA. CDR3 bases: TGTGCCAGCAGCTTAAGTGGGACGGCCCTCAACCCCTATGGCTACACCTTC. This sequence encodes CASSLSGTALNPYGYTF.

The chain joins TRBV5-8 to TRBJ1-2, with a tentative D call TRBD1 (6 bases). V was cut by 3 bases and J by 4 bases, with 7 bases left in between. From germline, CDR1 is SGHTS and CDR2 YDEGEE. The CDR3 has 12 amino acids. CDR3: CASSWDTYGYTF. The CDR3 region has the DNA TGTGCCAGCAGCTGGGACACCTATGGCTACACCTTC.

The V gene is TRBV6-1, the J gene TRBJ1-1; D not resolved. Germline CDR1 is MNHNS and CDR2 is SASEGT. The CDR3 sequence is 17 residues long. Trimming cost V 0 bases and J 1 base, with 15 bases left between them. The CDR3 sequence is CASSEALLANGNTEAFF. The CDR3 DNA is TGTGCCAGCAGTGAAGCGCTTCTGGCCAACGGGAACACTGAAGCTTTCTTT.

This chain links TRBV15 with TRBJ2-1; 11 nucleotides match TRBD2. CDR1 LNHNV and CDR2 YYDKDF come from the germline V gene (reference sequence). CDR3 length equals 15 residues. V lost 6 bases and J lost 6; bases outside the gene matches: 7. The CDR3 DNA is TGTGCCACCAGTCCCCTAGCGGGAGGTTCCAATGAGCAGTTCTTC. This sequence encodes CATSPLAGGSNEQFF.

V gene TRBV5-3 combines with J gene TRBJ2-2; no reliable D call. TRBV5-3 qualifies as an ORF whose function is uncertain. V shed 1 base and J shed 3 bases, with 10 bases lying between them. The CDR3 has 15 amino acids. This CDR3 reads CARSLCFRYTGELFF. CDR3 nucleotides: TGTGCCAGAAGCTTGTGTTTTAGGTACACCGGGGAGCTGTTTTTT.

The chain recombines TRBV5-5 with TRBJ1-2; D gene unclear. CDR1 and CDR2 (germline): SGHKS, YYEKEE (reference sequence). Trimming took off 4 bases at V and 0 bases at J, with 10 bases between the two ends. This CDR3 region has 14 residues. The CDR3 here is CASSPETANYGYTF. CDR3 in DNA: TGTGCCAGCAGCCCTGAGACGGCTAACTATGGCTACACCTTC.

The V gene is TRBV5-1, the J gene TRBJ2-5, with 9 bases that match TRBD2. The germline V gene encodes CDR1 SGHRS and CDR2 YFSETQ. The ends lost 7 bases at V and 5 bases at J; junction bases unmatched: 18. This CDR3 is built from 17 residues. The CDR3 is CASAHSGTSKTRETQYF. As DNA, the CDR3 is TGCGCCAGCGCACACTCCGGGACTAGCAAGACCCGGGAGACCCAGTACTTC.

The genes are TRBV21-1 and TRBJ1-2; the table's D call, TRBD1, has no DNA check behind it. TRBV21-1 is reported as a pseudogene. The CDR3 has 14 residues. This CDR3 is CASNHRDKWSGYTF. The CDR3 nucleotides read TGTGCCAGCAACCACCGGGACAAGTGGTCTGGCTACACCTTC.

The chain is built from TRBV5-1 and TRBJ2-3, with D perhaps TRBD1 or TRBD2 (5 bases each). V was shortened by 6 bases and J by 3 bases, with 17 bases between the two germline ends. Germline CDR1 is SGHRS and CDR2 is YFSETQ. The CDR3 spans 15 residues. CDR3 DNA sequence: TGCGCCAGCATCCCCATGGGGGAGACGACAGATACGCAGTATTTT. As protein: CASIPMGETTDTQYF.

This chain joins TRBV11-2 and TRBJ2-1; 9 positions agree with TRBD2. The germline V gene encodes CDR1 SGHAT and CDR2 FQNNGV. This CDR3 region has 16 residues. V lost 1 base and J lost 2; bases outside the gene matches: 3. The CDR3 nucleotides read TGTGCCAGCAGCTTAGTGACTAGCGGAGCCTACAATGAGCAGTTCTTC. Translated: CASSLVTSGAYNEQFF.

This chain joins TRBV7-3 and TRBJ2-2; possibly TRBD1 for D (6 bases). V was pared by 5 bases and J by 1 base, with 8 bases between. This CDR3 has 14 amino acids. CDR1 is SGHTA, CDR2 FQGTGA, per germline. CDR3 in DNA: TGTGCCAGCAGCCCGACAGGGAACACCGGGGAGCTGTTTTTT. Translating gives CASSPTGNTGELFF. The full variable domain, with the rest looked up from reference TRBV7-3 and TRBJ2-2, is GAGVSQTPSNKVTEKGKYVELRCDPISGHTALYWYRQSLGQGPEFLIYFQGTGAADDSGLPNDRFFAVRPEGSVSTLKIQRTERGDSAVYLCASSPTGNTGELFFGEGSRLTVL.

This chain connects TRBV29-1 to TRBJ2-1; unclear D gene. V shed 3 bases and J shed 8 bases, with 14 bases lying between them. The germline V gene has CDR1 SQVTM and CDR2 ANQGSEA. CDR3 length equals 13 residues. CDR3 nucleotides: TGCAGCGTTGAGCGTAATAAAATCGATGAGCAGTTCTTC. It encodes CSVERNKIDEQFF.

The CDR3 DNA sequence: TGTGCCAGCAGCGTAGCTTATCAGGGGGTAGACTATGGCTACACCTTC. Translating gives CASSVAYQGVDYGYTF. The gene calls are TRBV9 and TRBJ1-2; 7 nucleotides align to TRBD1. Germline CDR1 reads SGDLS; CDR2 reads YYNGEE. The J segment lost 3 bases and the V segment lost 0 bases, leaving 8 bases of the junction unmatched. The CDR3 sequence is 16 residues long.

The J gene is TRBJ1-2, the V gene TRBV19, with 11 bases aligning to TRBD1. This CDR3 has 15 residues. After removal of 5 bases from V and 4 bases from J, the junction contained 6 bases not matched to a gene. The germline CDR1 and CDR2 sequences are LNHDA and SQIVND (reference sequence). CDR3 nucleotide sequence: TGTGCCAGTAGTGTTCAGGGACAGGGGGGCTATGGCTACACCTTC. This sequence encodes CASSVQGQGGYGYTF.

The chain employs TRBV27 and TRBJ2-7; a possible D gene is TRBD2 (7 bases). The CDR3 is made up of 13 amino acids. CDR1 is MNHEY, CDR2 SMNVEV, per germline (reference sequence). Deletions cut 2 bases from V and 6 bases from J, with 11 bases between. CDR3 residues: CASSLGGAGEQYF. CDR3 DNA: TGTGCCAGCAGTTTAGGGGGGGCGGGCGAGCAGTACTTC.

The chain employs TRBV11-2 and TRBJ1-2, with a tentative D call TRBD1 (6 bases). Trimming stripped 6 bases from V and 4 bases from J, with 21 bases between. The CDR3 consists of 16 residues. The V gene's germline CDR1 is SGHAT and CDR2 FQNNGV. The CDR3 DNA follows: TGTGCCAGCAGACCCCTTAGAGGCAGGGGAGGCTATGGCTACACCTTC. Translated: CASRPLRGRGGYGYTF. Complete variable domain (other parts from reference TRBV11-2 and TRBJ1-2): EAGVAQSPRYKIIEKRQSVAFWCNPISGHATLYWYQQILGQGPKLLIQFQNNGVVDDSQLPKDRFSAERLKGVDSTLKIQPAKLEDSAVYLCASRPLRGRGGYGYTFGSGTRLTVV.

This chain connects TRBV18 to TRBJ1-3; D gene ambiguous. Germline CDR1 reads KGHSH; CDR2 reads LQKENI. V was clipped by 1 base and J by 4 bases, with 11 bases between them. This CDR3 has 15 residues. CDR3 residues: CASSPRQEGGNTIYF. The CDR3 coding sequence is TGTGCCAGCTCACCACGGCAAGAAGGGGGAAACACCATATATTTT.

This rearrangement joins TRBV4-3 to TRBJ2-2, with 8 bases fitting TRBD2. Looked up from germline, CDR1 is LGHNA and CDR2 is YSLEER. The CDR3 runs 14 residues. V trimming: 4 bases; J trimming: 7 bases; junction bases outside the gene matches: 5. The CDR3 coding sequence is TGCGCCAGCAGCCCTAGCGGGCAAGTCGGGGAGCTGTTTTTT. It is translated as CASSPSGQVGELFF.

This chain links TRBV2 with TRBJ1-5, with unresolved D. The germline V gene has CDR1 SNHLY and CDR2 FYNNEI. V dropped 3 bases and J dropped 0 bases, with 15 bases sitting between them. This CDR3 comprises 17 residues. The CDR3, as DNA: TGTGCCAGCAGTGATACGGAGGATAGGCTTAGCAATCAGCCCCAGCATTTT. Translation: CASSDTEDRLSNQPQHF.

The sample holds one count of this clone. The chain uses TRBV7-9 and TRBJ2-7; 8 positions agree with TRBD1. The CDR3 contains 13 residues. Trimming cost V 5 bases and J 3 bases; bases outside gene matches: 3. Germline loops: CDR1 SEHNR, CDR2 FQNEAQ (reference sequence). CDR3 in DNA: TGTGCCAGCAGCCCTACAGGGGGCTACGAGCAGTACTTC. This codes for CASSPTGGYEQYF.

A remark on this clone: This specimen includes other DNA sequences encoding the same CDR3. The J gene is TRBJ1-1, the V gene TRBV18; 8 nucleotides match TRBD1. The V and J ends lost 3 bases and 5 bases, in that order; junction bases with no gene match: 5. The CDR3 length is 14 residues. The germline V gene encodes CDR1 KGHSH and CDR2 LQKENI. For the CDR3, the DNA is TGTGCCAGCTCACCCGGCACAGGGGGTACTGAAGCTTTCTTT. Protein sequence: CASSPGTGGTEAFF.